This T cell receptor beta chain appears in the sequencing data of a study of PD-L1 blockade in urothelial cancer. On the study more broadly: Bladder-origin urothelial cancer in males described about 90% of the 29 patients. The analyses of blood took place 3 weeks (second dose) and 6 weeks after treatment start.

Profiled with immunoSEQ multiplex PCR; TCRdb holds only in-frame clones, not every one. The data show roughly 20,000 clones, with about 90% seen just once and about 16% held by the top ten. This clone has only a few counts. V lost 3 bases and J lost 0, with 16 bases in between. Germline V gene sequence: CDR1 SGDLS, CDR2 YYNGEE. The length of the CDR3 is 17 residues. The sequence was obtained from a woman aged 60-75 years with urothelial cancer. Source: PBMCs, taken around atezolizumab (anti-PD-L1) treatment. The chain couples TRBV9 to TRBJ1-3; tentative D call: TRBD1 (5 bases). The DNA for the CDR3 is TGTGCCAGCAGCGGGGGGGGACGGAGGTTCTCTGGAAACACCATATATTTT. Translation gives CASSGGGRRFSGNTIYF.